These 27 T cell receptor beta chains originate from one sample sequenced in a study of blood T cell repertoires in COVID-19. The table came from immunoSEQ multiplex PCR; TCRdb's copy has only in-frame clones and leaves some out. This table has about 150,000 clones, just under 85% appearing once. Input material: peripheral blood. The receptors originated from a woman aged 60-75 years with acute or convalescent COVID-19.

The chain is built from TRBV3-1 (or the pseudogene TRBV3-2) and TRBJ1-6; perhaps TRBD1 as D (6 bases). This CDR3 contains 14 residues. V was shortened by 0 bases and J by 10 bases, with 10 bases between the two germline ends. Germline lookup yields CDR1 LGHDT and CDR2 YNNKEL (reference sequence). CDR3 sequence (DNA): TGTGCCAGCAGCCAAGATGGGGGCGGGTCACCCCTCCACTTT. Translation: CASSQDGGGSPLHF.

This clone was found once. V and J are TRBV7-9 and TRBJ1-5, with D uncertain. The CDR3 is 13 amino acids. V lost 5 bases, J lost 6 bases, and 11 bases lay in between. CDR1 and CDR2 from the germline V gene are SEHNR and FQNEAQ (reference sequence). CDR3 coding DNA: TGTGCCAGCAGCCCCTCGGAGGTTCAGCCCCAGCATTTT. Protein sequence: CASSPSEVQPQHF.

This clone was observed a single time. This sequence joins TRBV18 and TRBJ2-7, with D unresolved. V lost 1 base and J lost 2, with 9 bases in between. The CDR3 contains 14 residues. From germline, CDR1 is KGHSH and CDR2 LQKENI. CDR3 amino acids: CASSPQLRTYEQYF. CDR3 nucleotides: TGTGCCAGCTCACCACAACTGAGAACCTACGAGCAGTACTTC. The full variable domain, with the rest looked up from reference TRBV18 and TRBJ2-7, is NAGVMQNPRHLVRRRGQEARLRCSPMKGHSHVYWYRQLPEEGLKFMVYLQKENIIDESGMPKERFSAEFPKEGPSILRIQQVVRGDSAAYFCASSPQLRTYEQYFGPGTRLTVT.

The genes are TRBV5-4 and TRBJ1-4; 7 bases map to TRBD1. J was trimmed by 3 bases and V by 4 bases; bases with no gene match: 9. Looked up from germline, CDR1 is SGHNT and CDR2 is YYREEE (reference sequence). The CDR3 is 16 amino acids. CDR3: CASSGGTAGSNEKLFF. DNA for the CDR3: TGTGCCAGCAGCGGCGGGACAGCCGGGTCTAATGAAAAACTGTTTTTT.

The rearrangement links TRBV12-3 or TRBV12-4 to TRBJ1-2, with unresolved D. This CDR3 has 12 residues. V was trimmed by 4 bases and J by 4 bases, leaving 7 bases between them. CDR3 sequence: CASSYNLYGYTF. CDR3 nucleotides: TGTGCCAGCAGTTACAATCTCTATGGCTACACCTTC.

This CDR3 reads CASRAASGNTIYF. The DNA of the CDR3 is TGTGCCAGCAGAGCGGCCTCTGGAAACACCATATATTTT. The J gene is TRBJ1-3, the V gene TRBV3-1 (or the pseudogene TRBV3-2); D unclear. V lost 6 bases to trimming and J lost 0 bases, with 6 bases between them. This CDR3 has 13 residues. CDR1 is LGHDT, CDR2 YNNKEL, per germline (reference sequence).

This clone was observed a few times. The rearrangement links TRBV6-5 to TRBJ1-5, with D possibly being TRBD1 (6 bases). This CDR3 spans 15 amino acids. Trimming left V 4 bases short and J 0 bases short, with 10 bases between. The germline gives CDR1 MNHEY, CDR2 SVGAGI. The CDR3 spells CASSSGQFSNQPQHF. The CDR3 region has the DNA TGTGCCAGCAGTTCAGGACAGTTTAGCAATCAGCCCCAGCATTTT.

A note on this clone: Different DNA sequences within this sample yield the same CDR3. V gene TRBV19 combines with J gene TRBJ1-1; 8 nucleotides match TRBD1. Germline values: CDR1 LNHDA, CDR2 SQIVND (reference sequence). The CDR3 spans 14 residues. The V and J ends lost 3 bases and 5 bases, in that order; junction bases with no gene match: 5. The chain's CDR3 is CASSIDRGGTEAFF. The CDR3 coding sequence is TGTGCCAGTAGTATCGACAGGGGTGGTACTGAAGCTTTCTTT.

The chain carries TRBV4-1 and TRBJ1-3; D is possibly TRBD1 (6 bases). This CDR3 contains 16 residues. V lost 4 bases to trimming and J lost 2 bases, with 15 bases between them. In germline, CDR1 is MGHRA, CDR2 YSYEKL. In nucleotides, the CDR3 is TGCGCCAGCAGCCCCGTTACAGGGAAGGCTGGAAACACCATATATTTT. Protein product: CASSPVTGKAGNTIYF.

This chain links TRBV10-3 with TRBJ1-5; maybe TRBD1 (5 bases). Germline CDR1 ENHRY, CDR2 SYGVKD. Trimming stripped 3 bases from V and 3 bases from J, with 9 bases between. CDR3 size: 14 residues. The CDR3 region has the DNA TGTGCCATCAGTGAAGCCAGGGTCAATCAGCCCCAGCATTTT. Translation: CAISEARVNQPQHF.

The rearrangement uses TRBV6-5 and TRBJ1-1; D remains ambiguous. V lost 2 bases, J lost 1 base, and 8 bases lay in between. CDR1 is MNHEY and CDR2 is SVGAGI in the germline V gene. The CDR3 runs 14 residues. The CDR3 DNA sequence: TGTGCCAGCAGTTACCTCGGGAAGAACACTGAAGCTTTCTTT. Translated, it gives CASSYLGKNTEAFF.

The V gene is TRBV6-5, the J gene TRBJ1-1; 8 nucleotides agree with TRBD1. J gave up 2 bases and V 7 bases, and 6 bases lay outside the gene matches. The CDR3 is 14 amino acids. Germline V lookup: CDR1 MNHEY, CDR2 SVGAGI. Here the CDR3 reads CASTGTGVNTEAFF. CDR3 coding DNA: TGTGCCAGCACTGGGACAGGTGTCAACACTGAAGCTTTCTTT.

This chain uses TRBV28 with TRBJ1-2; TRBD1 matches at 9 bases. The CDR3 contains 15 residues. The junction had 4 bases not matched to a gene; V was cut back by 1 base and J by 4 bases. Germline V gene lookup returns CDR1 MDHEN and CDR2 SYDVKM. The CDR3 DNA sequence: TGTGCCAGCAGTTTATACGGGACAGGGACCTATGGCTACACCTTC. This sequence encodes CASSLYGTGTYGYTF.

V gene TRBV6-5 combines with J gene TRBJ1-5, with D tentatively TRBD1 (6 bases). V lost 6 bases to trimming and J lost 1 base, with 10 bases between them. CDR3 length equals 14 residues. Germline CDR1 and CDR2: MNHEY and SVGAGI. The CDR3 spells CASSRDNSNQPQHF. The CDR3 DNA sequence: TGTGCCAGCAGCCGGGACAACAGCAATCAGCCCCAGCATTTT.

V usage is TRBV18 and J usage is TRBJ2-7, with D maybe TRBD2 (6 bases). The germline V gene has CDR1 KGHSH and CDR2 LQKENI. V was pared by 6 bases and J by 4 bases, with 10 bases between. The CDR3 has 12 residues. The CDR3 sequence: CASSEGRYEQYF. DNA for the CDR3: TGTGCCAGCTCGGAGGGGAGGTACGAGCAGTACTTC. Using reference TRBV18 and TRBJ2-7 for the parts outside the CDR3, the full variable domain is NAGVMQNPRHLVRRRGQEARLRCSPMKGHSHVYWYRQLPEEGLKFMVYLQKENIIDESGMPKERFSAEFPKEGPSILRIQQVVRGDSAAYFCASSEGRYEQYFGPGTRLTVT.

As DNA, the CDR3 is TGTGCCAGCAGCTTAGCGCTCGGTACCTACGAGCAGTACTTC. It encodes CASSLALGTYEQYF. The chain employs TRBV7-9 and TRBJ2-7; no definite D call. The CDR3 is made up of 14 amino acids. The V and J ends lost 0 bases and 2 bases respectively, with 8 bases between them. Germline values: CDR1 SEHNR, CDR2 FQNEAQ (reference sequence).

DNA for the CDR3: TGCGCCAGCAGCCAAGCGAAGGGGGCGATAATTTCAGATACGCAGTATTTT. Encoded protein: CASSQAKGAIISDTQYF. The chain joins TRBV4-1 to TRBJ2-3, with 7 bases that match TRBD1. CDR1 and CDR2 from the germline V gene are MGHRA and YSYEKL. The CDR3 is 17 amino acids. V gave up 1 base and J gave up 4 bases; unmatched junction bases: 11.

This clone showed up just a few times. The genes are TRBV7-8 and TRBJ2-5; 9 bases align to TRBD1. Germline trimming cut 5 bases from V and 5 bases from J; bases unmatched to any gene: 9. Per germline, CDR1 SGHVS and CDR2 FQNEAQ. The CDR3 spans 15 residues. Here the CDR3 DNA reads TGTGCCAGCAGCAACAACAGGGGGCGGGTGGAGACCCAGTACTTC. The encoded protein is CASSNNRGRVETQYF.

This clone was seen a single time. The V and J genes are TRBV7-9 and TRBJ1-6, with D unclear. Per germline, CDR1 SEHNR and CDR2 FQNEAQ (reference sequence). V was cut by 2 bases and J by 5 bases, with 7 bases left in between. This CDR3 region has 14 residues. The CDR3 bases are TGTGCCAGCAGCTTAAACACGAATAATTCACCCCTCCACTTT. It translates to CASSLNTNNSPLHF. The full variable domain, in which reference TRBV7-9 and TRBJ1-6 provide the parts outside the CDR3, is DTGVSQNPRHKITKRGQNVTFRCDPISEHNRLYWYRQTLGQGPEFLTYFQNEAQLEKSRLLSDRFSAERPKGSFSTLEIQRTEQGDSAMYLCASSLNTNNSPLHFGNGTRLTVT.

Turning to this clone: The sample contains more than one DNA sequence encoding this CDR3. V and J are TRBV25-1 and TRBJ1-1; weak D call: TRBD1 (6 bases). Germline lookup yields CDR1 MGHDK and CDR2 SYGVNS. This CDR3 spans 15 amino acids. V lost 3 bases, J lost 0 bases, and 11 bases lay in between. The CDR3 DNA reads as TGTGCCAGCAGTGACCCTGGACAGTTGAACACTGAAGCTTTCTTT. This encodes CASSDPGQLNTEAFF.

This chain links TRBV19 with TRBJ1-1; D remains unclear. CDR1 and CDR2 (germline): LNHDA, SQIVND (reference sequence). Trimming took off 5 bases at V and 2 bases at J, with 12 bases between the two ends. The CDR3 spans 14 residues. DNA of the CDR3: TGTGCCAGTAGTCTCTACAACAGTAACACTGAAGCTTTCTTT. Amino acids: CASSLYNSNTEAFF.

The chain joins TRBV19 to TRBJ2-7, with TRBD1 matching 8 bases. Germline V gene lookup returns CDR1 LNHDA and CDR2 SQIVND (reference sequence). V was pared by 3 bases and J by 3 bases, with 1 base of the junction left unmatched. There are 13 residues in the CDR3. The DNA for the CDR3 is TGTGCCAGTAGTATCGGACAGGGCTACGAGCAGTACTTC. Its protein product is CASSIGQGYEQYF.

A note on this clone: The identical CDR3 is also encoded by other nucleotide sequences in the sample. The V and J genes are TRBV5-1 and TRBJ1-5, with D uncertain. In germline, CDR1 is SGHRS, CDR2 YFSETQ. The CDR3 has 15 residues. V lost 0 bases and J 7 bases, leaving 14 bases between the germline ends. For the CDR3, the DNA is TGCGCCAGCAGCTTGGCCGGTGGGGAGGGACAGCCCCAGCATTTT. This sequence encodes CASSLAGGEGQPQHF.

This clone has just one count. This chain joins TRBV30 and TRBJ1-5; 9 bases fit TRBD1. The CDR3 has 13 amino acids. Germline V gene sequence: CDR1 GTSNPN, CDR2 SVGIG (reference sequence). The trim removed 5 bases at V and 5 bases at J, leaving 4 bases unmatched. Here the CDR3 reads CAWAGTGHQPQHF. The CDR3 DNA reads TGTGCCTGGGCGGGGACAGGGCATCAGCCCCAGCATTTT.

This clone was counted only a few times. V is TRBV6-6 and J is TRBJ1-5; no reliable D call. The germline V gene has CDR1 MNHNY and CDR2 SVGAGI (reference sequence). Trimming left V 3 bases short and J 0 bases short, with 9 bases between. The CDR3 is 15 residues long. CDR3 sequence: CASSYEEGSNQPQHF. In DNA, the CDR3 is TGTGCCAGCAGTTATGAGGAGGGTAGCAATCAGCCCCAGCATTTT.

Only one count was recorded for this clone. The rearrangement uses TRBV2 and TRBJ2-7, with D unresolved. The germline CDR1 and CDR2 sequences are SNHLY and FYNNEI. CDR3 length: 13 amino acids. V was trimmed by 8 bases and J by 6 bases, leaving 17 bases between them. The CDR3 sequence is CASLLTAPGEQYV. CDR3 sequence (DNA): TGTGCCAGCTTGCTCACGGCTCCGGGCGAGCAGTACGTC.

The CDR3 DNA follows: TGTGCCAGCAGCACAGGGGTCAACACTGAAGCTTTCTTT. It codes for CASSTGVNTEAFF. The V call is TRBV9, the J call TRBJ1-1; 7 nucleotides match TRBD1. This CDR3 has 13 amino acids. CDR1 and CDR2 (germline): SGDLS, YYNGEE. V lost 4 bases, J lost 2 bases, and 2 bases stayed unmatched. The entire variable domain, with the rest obtained from reference TRBV9 and TRBJ1-1, is as follows: DSGVTQTPKHLITATGQRVTLRCSPRSGDLSVYWYQQSLDQGLQFLIQYYNGEERAKGNILERFSAQQFPDLHSELNLSSLELGDSALYFCASSTGVNTEAFFGQGTRLTVV.